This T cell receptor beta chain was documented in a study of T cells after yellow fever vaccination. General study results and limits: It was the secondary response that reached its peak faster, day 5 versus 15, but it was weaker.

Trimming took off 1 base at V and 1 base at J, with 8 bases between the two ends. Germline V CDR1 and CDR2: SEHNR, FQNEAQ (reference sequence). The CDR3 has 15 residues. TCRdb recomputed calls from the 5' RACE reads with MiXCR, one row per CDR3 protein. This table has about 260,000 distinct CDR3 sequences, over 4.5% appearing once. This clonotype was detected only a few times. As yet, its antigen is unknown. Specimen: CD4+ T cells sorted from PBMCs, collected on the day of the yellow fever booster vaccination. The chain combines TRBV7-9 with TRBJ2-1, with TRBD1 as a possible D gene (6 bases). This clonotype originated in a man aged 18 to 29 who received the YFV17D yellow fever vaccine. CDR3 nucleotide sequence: TGTGCCAGCAGCTTAGGGGGGCAGTCCTACAATGAGCAGTTCTTC. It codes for CASSLGGQSYNEQFF.